This T cell receptor (beta chain) was obtained from a study of shared clonotypes between healthy human individuals. Overall study findings and caveats: Measured sharing among donors was expected to vary with sequencing depth. Clonotypes which were not shared had lower generation probabilities than clonotypes that all four donors shared.

Caucasian adults living in Nashville, Tennessee, provided all samples. Concerning this clone itself: Its antigen is as yet unknown.

The germline gives CDR1 MGHDK, CDR2 SYGVNS. The CDR3 has 17 residues. V shed 3 bases, J shed 4 bases, and the junction held 8 bases outside the gene matches. The assay was immunoSEQ multiplex PCR, and TCRdb's table has in-frame clones only and misses some. The sample holds approximately 1.5 million clones, 98% to 99% seen once. The sequence was collected from a man younger than 45 in good health. The chain joins TRBV25-1 to TRBJ2-2; 10 bases map to TRBD2. The sample taken for sequencing was naive CD4+ T cells sorted from blood. As to subset: CD45RA+ positively selected. DNA of the CDR3: TGTGCCAGCAGTGACCCTCGGACTAGCGGAGTCACCGGGGAGCTGTTTTTT. This gives the protein CASSDPRTSGVTGELFF.